This TCR beta chain was documented in a study of CD8 T cells in ankylosing spondylitis. Overall study findings and caveats: Reports of some motif variants in reactive arthritis synovial fluid and blood predate this one.

Many counts were recorded for this clonotype. Its antigen is as yet unknown. Germline CDR1 DFQATT, CDR2 SNEGSKA (reference sequence). The V and J ends lost 5 bases and 2 bases, in that order; junction bases with no gene match: 6. The CDR3 consists of 14 residues. TCRdb redid the calling of the 5' RACE reads with MiXCR, one entry per CDR3 protein. The table has nearly 350,000 distinct CDR3 sequences, about 14% seen once. The clonotype originates from a male donor with ankylosing spondylitis or in good health (not recorded which). Sample: blood, either unsorted or a sorted T cell fraction (not recorded which). This chain links TRBV20-1 with TRBJ2-7, with 10 bases lining up with TRBD2. CDR3 bases: TGCAGTGCTGACACTAGCGGGGACACCTACGAGCAGTACTTC. This encodes CSADTSGDTYEQYF.